This T cell receptor beta chain was retrieved from a study of shared clonotypes between healthy human individuals. The wider study: For every donor, three CD4 naive, three CD4 memory, two CD8 naive and one CD8 memory plates were used. Study outcomes and limitations: Clonotype sharing levels among donors were expected to vary with sequencing depth.

Assay: immunoSEQ multiplex PCR; the TCRdb copy retains only in-frame clones and omits some. This sample has about 2.4 million clones, with roughly 93% found just once. The V end was cut by 2 bases, the J end by 0 bases, with 8 bases between. The germline V gene has CDR1 MDHEN and CDR2 SYDVKM. The CDR3 contains 16 residues. As concerns this clone: Its target is unknown.

The origin of this receptor is a man younger than 30 in good health. Some clones in this sample may be carry-over from other donors' samples. The chain joins TRBV28 to TRBJ2-6; no reliable D call. Sequenced sample: naive CD4+ T cells from PBMCs. As for subset: CD45RA+ positively selected. The CDR3 DNA reads TGTGCCAGCAGTTTAGTTGGAGACTCTGGGGCCAACGTCCTGACTTTC. Protein sequence: CASSLVGDSGANVLTF.